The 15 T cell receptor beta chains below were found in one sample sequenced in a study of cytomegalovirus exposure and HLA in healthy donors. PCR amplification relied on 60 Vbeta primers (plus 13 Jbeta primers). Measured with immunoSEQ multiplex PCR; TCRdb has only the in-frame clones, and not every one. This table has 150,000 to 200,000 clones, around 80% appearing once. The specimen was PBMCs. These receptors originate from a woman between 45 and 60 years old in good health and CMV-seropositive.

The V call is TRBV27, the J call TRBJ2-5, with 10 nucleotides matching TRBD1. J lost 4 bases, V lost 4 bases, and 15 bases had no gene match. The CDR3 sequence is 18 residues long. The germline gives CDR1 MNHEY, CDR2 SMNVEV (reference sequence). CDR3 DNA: TGTGCCAGCAGTTCGACCCGACCAGGGACAGGGGTCGCAGAGACCCAGTACTTC. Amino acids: CASSSTRPGTGVAETQYF.

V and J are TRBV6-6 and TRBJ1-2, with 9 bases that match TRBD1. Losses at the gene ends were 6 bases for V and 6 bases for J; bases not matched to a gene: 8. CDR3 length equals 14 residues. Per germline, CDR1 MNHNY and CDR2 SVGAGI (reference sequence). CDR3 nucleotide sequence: TGTGCCAGCAGGGACGCCGGGACAGGGAATGGCTACACCTTC. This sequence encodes CASRDAGTGNGYTF.

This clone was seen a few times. In nucleotides, the CDR3 is TGTGCCAGCAGCTTACAAGGAGTATCCTACAATGAGCAGTTCTTC. Residues: CASSLQGVSYNEQFF. This chain uses TRBV5-8 with TRBJ2-1; unclear D gene. This CDR3 comprises 15 residues. Per germline, CDR1 SGHTS and CDR2 YDEGEE. Trimming took off 2 bases at V and 1 base at J, with 10 bases between the two ends. Using reference TRBV5-8 and TRBJ2-1 for the parts outside the CDR3, the full variable domain is EAGVTQSPTHLIKTRGQQATLRCSPISGHTSVYWYQQALGLGLQFLLWYDEGEERNRGNFPPRFSGRQFPNYSSELNVNALELEDSALYLCASSLQGVSYNEQFFGPGTRLTVL.

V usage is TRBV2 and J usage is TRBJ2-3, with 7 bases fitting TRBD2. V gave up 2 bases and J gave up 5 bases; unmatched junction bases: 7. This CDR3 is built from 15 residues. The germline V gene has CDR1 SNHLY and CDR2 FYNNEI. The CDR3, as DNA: TGTGCCAGCAGTGAATGGGGGGGAAGAGGAGATACGCAGTATTTT. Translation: CASSEWGGRGDTQYF.

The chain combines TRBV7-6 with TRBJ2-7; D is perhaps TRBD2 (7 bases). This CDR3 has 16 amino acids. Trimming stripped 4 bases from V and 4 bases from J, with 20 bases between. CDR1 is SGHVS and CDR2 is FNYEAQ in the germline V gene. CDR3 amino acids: CASSSSGDSRGYEQYF. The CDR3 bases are TGTGCCAGCAGCTCATCAGGGGATTCGCGGGGGTACGAGCAGTACTTC.

CDR3 residues: CATKTGAANYGYTF. The CDR3 DNA follows: TGTGCCACAAAAACAGGGGCGGCTAACTATGGCTACACCTTC. V usage is TRBV6-5 and J usage is TRBJ1-2; 7 bases are shared with TRBD1. CDR1 is MNHEY, CDR2 SVGAGI, per germline. The CDR3 length is 14 residues. The J segment lost 0 bases and the V segment lost 10 bases, leaving 8 bases of the junction unmatched.

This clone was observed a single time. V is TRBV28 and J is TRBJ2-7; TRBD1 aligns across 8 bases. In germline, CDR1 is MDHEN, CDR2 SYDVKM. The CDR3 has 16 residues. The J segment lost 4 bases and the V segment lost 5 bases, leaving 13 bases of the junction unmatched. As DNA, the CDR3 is TGTGCCAGCAGTACCGGCGGACAGGGCGTTCTATACGAGCAGTACTTC. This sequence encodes CASSTGGQGVLYEQYF.

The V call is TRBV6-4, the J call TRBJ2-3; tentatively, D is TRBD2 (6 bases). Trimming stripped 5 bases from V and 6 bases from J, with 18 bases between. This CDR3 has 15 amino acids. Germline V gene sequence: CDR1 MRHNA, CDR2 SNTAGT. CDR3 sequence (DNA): TGTGCCAGCAGTCCGGGGACTGCCCTAGATGATACGCAGTATTTT. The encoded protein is CASSPGTALDDTQYF.

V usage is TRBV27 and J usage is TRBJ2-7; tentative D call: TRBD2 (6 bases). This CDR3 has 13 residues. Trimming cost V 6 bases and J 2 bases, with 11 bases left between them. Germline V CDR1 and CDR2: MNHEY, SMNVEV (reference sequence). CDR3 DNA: TGTGCCAGCAGGGGACTCGCTACCTACGAGCAGTACTTC. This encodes CASRGLATYEQYF.

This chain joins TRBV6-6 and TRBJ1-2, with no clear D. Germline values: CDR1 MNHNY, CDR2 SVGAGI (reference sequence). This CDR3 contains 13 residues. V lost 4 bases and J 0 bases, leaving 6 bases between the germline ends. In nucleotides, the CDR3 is TGTGCCAGCAGTTCGCAGACTAACTATGGCTACACCTTC. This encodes CASSSQTNYGYTF.

CDR3: CASSLTDYEQYF. The CDR3 coding sequence is TGTGCCAGCAGTTTGACTGACTACGAGCAGTACTTC. The chain recombines TRBV2 with TRBJ2-7; no clear D gene. Per the germline V gene, CDR1 is SNHLY and CDR2 is FYNNEI. V was shortened by 5 bases and J by 3 bases, with 8 bases between the two germline ends. The CDR3 extends over 12 amino acids.

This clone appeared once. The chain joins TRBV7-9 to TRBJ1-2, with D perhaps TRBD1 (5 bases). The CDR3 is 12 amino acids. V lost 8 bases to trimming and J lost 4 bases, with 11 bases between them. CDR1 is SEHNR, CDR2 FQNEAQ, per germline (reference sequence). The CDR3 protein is CASGSQGYGYTF. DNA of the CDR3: TGTGCCAGCGGATCGCAGGGCTATGGCTACACCTTC.

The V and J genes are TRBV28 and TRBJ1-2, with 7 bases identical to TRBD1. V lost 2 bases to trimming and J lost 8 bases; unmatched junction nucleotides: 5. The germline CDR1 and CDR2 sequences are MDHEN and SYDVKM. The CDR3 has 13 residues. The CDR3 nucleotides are TGTGCCAGCAGTTTACGGGACAGTAGGGGCTACACCTTC. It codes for CASSLRDSRGYTF.

Here the CDR3 reads CASSEAGAVYEQYF. In DNA form, the CDR3 reads TGTGCCAGCAGTGAAGCGGGAGCAGTCTACGAGCAGTACTTC. The V call is TRBV6-1, the J call TRBJ2-7; D is perhaps TRBD2 (5 bases). Trimming took off 0 bases at V and 3 bases at J, with 9 bases between the two ends. CDR1 MNHNS and CDR2 SASEGT come from the germline V gene. This CDR3 has 14 amino acids.

The CDR3 nucleotides read TGTGCCAGCAGCTTGGAGGTGACTACCTACAATGAGCAGTTCTTC. Protein: CASSLEVTTYNEQFF. The V gene is TRBV5-8, the J gene TRBJ2-1; TRBD2 might be the D (5 bases). V lost 0 bases to trimming and J lost 2 bases, with 9 bases between them. The germline V gene has CDR1 SGHTS and CDR2 YDEGEE. The CDR3 loop spans 15 amino acids.